Below, one TCR beta chain is given with its context. The data are from a study of blood T cell repertoires in COVID-19. Overall study context: Sample material is recorded as cDNA or gDNA derived from T cells, B-cell-depleted T cells, or PBMCs.

Participant-given clinical history determined each cohort assignment. Either two negative PCRs, clearance, or symptom resolution qualified Cohort 3 donors as recovered. The protocol was immunoSEQ multiplex PCR, while the TCRdb copy is restricted to in-frame clones and leaves out a portion. The profile shows around 310,000 clones, around 92% of them singletons. The TCR originated in a woman in her twenties or thirties who had recovered from COVID-19. The sequencing sample was made of PBMCs or T cells enriched from blood (not recorded which).

The CDR3 DNA is TGTGCCCGCCGCGGGGGGGCGGGGGGCCTCTATGGCTACACCTTC. This sequence encodes CARRGGAGGLYGYTF. The chain carries TRBV11-2 and TRBJ1-2; D is perhaps TRBD1 (6 bases). V was trimmed by 11 bases and J by 4 bases, leaving 23 bases between them. This CDR3 region has 15 residues. Germline V gives CDR1 SGHAT, CDR2 FQNNGV.